This TCR beta chain derives from a study of blood T cell repertoires in COVID-19. The wider study: PBMCs, B-cell-depleted T cells, or T cells were the source of the cDNA or gDNA that made up the material.

Per the authors' pipeline: From reference gene primer amplification, estimates of nucleated cell counts were derived. Assay used: immunoSEQ multiplex PCR; TCRdb lists only in-frame clones, some missing. That table furnishes V, J and clone size, whereas the DNA furnished D and trimming. The sample has under 150,000 clones, 84% seen once. CDR3 length: 16 residues. V lost 2 bases to trimming and J lost 2 bases; unmatched junction nucleotides: 7. Germline V gene data show CDR1 as SNHLY and CDR2 as FYNNEI. The sample taken for sequencing was peripheral blood. The rearrangement links TRBV2 to TRBJ2-7; 9 bases agree with TRBD1. The clonotype originates from a human donor in a cohort sampled during active COVID-19. The CDR3 region is CASSEYTGGGTYEQYF. The CDR3 DNA is TGTGCCAGCAGTGAATATACAGGGGGCGGAACCTACGAGCAGTACTTC.